This TCR beta chain was documented in a study of OX40 agonist ivuxolimab in advanced cancers. Whole-study findings and limits: In general, CD8+ T cells held more expanded clones than CD4+ did, on average. Near-lowest levels of clonal expansion characterized partial responders at 0.1-3.0 mg/kg.

As for this clone: Its antigen is not known.

Data came from immunoSEQ multiplex PCR; TCRdb stores just in-frame clones and leaves some out. The sample yields under 50,000 clones, more than 70% seen once. This CDR3 has 13 amino acids. CDR1 is MNHEY, CDR2 SVGAGI, per germline. V was pared by 4 bases and J by 5 bases, with 11 bases between. Systemic immunosuppression or a history of autoimmune disease excluded patients. At cycle 4 day 1, cycle 7 day 1, and baseline, blood was sampled. The sequence was collected from an adult with an advanced solid tumor such as melanoma, head and neck, liver or kidney cancer. The sample here was CD4+ or CD8+ T cells sorted from blood, taken in a trial of the OX40 agonist ivuxolimab. The chain recombines TRBV6-5 with TRBJ2-5; a weak D match, TRBD1 (6 bases). DNA of the CDR3: TGTGCCAGCAGTTCTTTCCAGGGGGAGACCCAGTACTTC. Residues: CASSSFQGETQYF.